The rows below give T cell receptor beta chains drawn from one sample of a study of shared clonotypes between healthy human individuals. Generated by immunoSEQ multiplex PCR, the TCRdb table keeps only in-frame clones and is missing some. The sample lists roughly 110,000 clones; 68% were seen once. Sequencing was carried out using memory CD8+ T cells sorted from blood. The receptor source for this set is a woman aged 25 to 39 in good health. The CDR3 runs from the conserved cysteine through the conserved F or W. The D gene is left open where the match is weak. Some rows mark clone size as missing; the rest say once, few, many or name a class of expanded clone.

abundance: few
v_gene: TRBV28
d_gene: NA
j_gene: TRBJ1-5
CDR3aa: CASSIITTRYQPQHF
CDR3nt: TGTGCCAGCAGCATTATCACGACGCGGTATCAGCCCCAGCATTTT

abundance: NA
v_gene: TRBV9
d_gene: TRBD1
j_gene: TRBJ2-5
CDR3aa: CASSAGQGAETQYF
CDR3nt: TGTGCCAGCAGCGCGGGGCAGGGGGCAGAGACCCAGTACTTC

abundance: NA
v_gene: TRBV25-1
d_gene: NA
j_gene: TRBJ2-1
CDR3aa: CASSDTPNGAAYNEQFF
CDR3nt: TGTGCCAGCAGTGATACCCCCAACGGAGCGGCCTACAATGAGCAGTTCTTC

abundance: NA
v_gene: TRBV30
d_gene: TRBD1
j_gene: TRBJ2-1
CDR3aa: CAWGTAVNNEQFF
CDR3nt: TGTGCCTGGGGGACAGCGGTTAACAATGAGCAGTTCTTC

abundance: medium-sized
v_gene: TRBV6-1
d_gene: TRBD2
j_gene: TRBJ2-1
CDR3aa: CASNDLAGGPNEQFF
CDR3nt: TGTGCCAGCAATGACCTAGCGGGAGGGCCGAATGAGCAGTTCTTC

abundance: NA
v_gene: TRBV7-6
d_gene: NA
j_gene: TRBJ2-1
CDR3aa: CASSLAAVEISYNEQFF
CDR3nt: TGTGCCAGCAGCTTAGCAGCGGTCGAAATCTCCTACAATGAGCAGTTCTTC

abundance: few
v_gene: TRBV5-6
d_gene: TRBD1
j_gene: TRBJ1-2
CDR3aa: CASSHSGTGGWYGYTF
CDR3nt: TGTGCCAGCAGCCATTCTGGGACAGGAGGGTGGTATGGCTACACCTTC

abundance: NA
v_gene: TRBV28
d_gene: NA
j_gene: TRBJ2-1
CDR3aa: CASSLWSLPPEEQFF
CDR3nt: TGTGCCAGCAGTTTATGGAGTCTACCGCCGGAAGAGCAGTTCTTC

abundance: few
v_gene: TRBV5-8
d_gene: NA
j_gene: TRBJ2-1
CDR3aa: CASSPYPFRNEQFF
CDR3nt: TGTGCCAGCAGCCCCTATCCCTTCCGGAATGAGCAGTTCTTC

abundance: NA
v_gene: TRBV4-2
d_gene: TRBD1
j_gene: TRBJ1-5
CDR3aa: CASSSGQAVGGNQPQHF
CDR3nt: TGTGCCAGCAGCTCGGGACAGGCCGTGGGGGGCAATCAGCCCCAGCATTTT

abundance: few
v_gene: TRBV4-2
d_gene: NA
j_gene: TRBJ1-2
CDR3aa: CASSQEAGRDDYTF
CDR3nt: TGTGCCAGCAGCCAAGAGGCAGGGAGGGATGACTACACCTTC

abundance: few
v_gene: TRBV29-1
d_gene: TRBD2
j_gene: TRBJ2-1
CDR3aa: CSSRQTSGSGEQFF
CDR3nt: TGCAGCTCCAGACAGACTAGCGGGAGTGGCGAGCAGTTCTTC

abundance: NA
v_gene: TRBV10-3
d_gene: TRBD1
j_gene: TRBJ2-7
CDR3aa: CAISDPMGQGYEQYF
CDR3nt: TGTGCCATCAGTGACCCTATGGGACAGGGCTACGAGCAGTACTTC

abundance: NA
v_gene: TRBV27
d_gene: NA
j_gene: TRBJ2-1
CDR3aa: CASSPGTHNEQFF
CDR3nt: TGTGCCAGCAGTCCGGGAACTCACAATGAGCAGTTCTTC

abundance: NA
v_gene: TRBV25-1
d_gene: NA
j_gene: TRBJ1-5
CDR3aa: CASSTDSDNQPQHF
CDR3nt: TGTGCCAGCAGTACCGACAGTGATAATCAGCCCCAGCATTTT

abundance: few
v_gene: TRBV7-9
d_gene: NA
j_gene: TRBJ2-7
CDR3aa: CASSRNSYEQYF
CDR3nt: TGTGCCAGCAGCCGGAATTCCTACGAGCAGTACTTC

abundance: once
v_gene: TRBV21-1
d_gene: NA
j_gene: TRBJ2-1
CDR3aa: CASSKGRLAGRGDEQFF
CDR3nt: TGTGCCAGCAGCAAAGGAAGACTAGCGGGCCGTGGCGATGAGCAGTTCTTC

abundance: NA
v_gene: TRBV5-6
d_gene: NA
j_gene: TRBJ2-5
CDR3aa: CASSLGPGGETQYF
CDR3nt: TGTGCCAGCAGCTTGGGACCCGGAGGAGAGACCCAGTACTTC

abundance: NA
v_gene: TRBV18
d_gene: NA
j_gene: TRBJ2-7
CDR3aa: CASSRMEGYEQYF
CDR3nt: TGTGCCAGCTCACGGATGGAGGGCTACGAGCAGTACTTC

abundance: NA
v_gene: TRBV11-2
d_gene: TRBD1
j_gene: TRBJ2-7
CDR3aa: CASSLKSRGSPYEQYF
CDR3nt: TGTGCCAGCAGCTTAAAGAGCAGGGGGAGCCCCTACGAGCAGTACTTC

abundance: few
v_gene: TRBV11-2
d_gene: TRBD1
j_gene: TRBJ1-5
CDR3aa: CASSLNPTGDPQHF
CDR3nt: TGTGCCAGCAGCTTAAACCCGACAGGGGATCCCCAGCATTTT

abundance: NA
v_gene: TRBV21-1
d_gene: NA
j_gene: TRBJ2-7
CDR3aa: CASSKSHGPDSYEQYF
CDR3nt: TGTGCCAGCAGCAAATCTCATGGGCCGGACTCCTACGAGCAGTACTTC

abundance: NA
v_gene: TRBV6-1
d_gene: NA
j_gene: TRBJ2-1
CDR3aa: CASSEREISYNEQFF
CDR3nt: TGTGCCAGCAGTGAACGGGAAATCTCCTACAATGAGCAGTTCTTC

abundance: NA
v_gene: TRBV6-5
d_gene: NA
j_gene: TRBJ2-3
CDR3aa: CASRGLSGDEEF
CDR3nt: TGTGCCAGCAGAGGGCTTAGCGGCGACGAGGAATTT

abundance: NA
v_gene: TRBV10-2
d_gene: TRBD1
j_gene: TRBJ2-1
CDR3aa: CASKNRDRVNEQFF
CDR3nt: TGCGCCAGCAAGAATCGGGACAGGGTAAATGAGCAGTTCTTC

abundance: NA
v_gene: TRBV10-3
d_gene: NA
j_gene: TRBJ1-2
CDR3aa: CAISEDRTNYGYTF
CDR3nt: TGTGCCATCAGTGAGGACAGGACTAACTATGGCTACACCTTC

abundance: NA
v_gene: TRBV4-2
d_gene: NA
j_gene: TRBJ2-3
CDR3aa: CASSQELTDTQYF
CDR3nt: TGTGCCAGCAGCCAAGAACTCACAGATACGCAGTATTTT

abundance: NA
v_gene: TRBV18
d_gene: TRBD2
j_gene: TRBJ2-4
CDR3aa: CASSPREGHSKNIQYF
CDR3nt: TGTGCCAGCTCACCGCGGGAGGGGCATTCCAAAAACATTCAGTACTTC

abundance: many
v_gene: TRBV6-4
d_gene: NA
j_gene: TRBJ2-3
CDR3aa: CASSDSTTDTQYF
CDR3nt: TGTGCCAGCAGTGACTCGACTACAGATACGCAGTATTTT

abundance: NA
v_gene: TRBV7-2
d_gene: NA
j_gene: TRBJ2-2
CDR3aa: CASSPGSVLYTGELFF
CDR3nt: TGTGCCAGCAGCCCAGGGTCTGTACTGTACACCGGGGAGCTGTTTTTT

abundance: NA
v_gene: TRBV15
d_gene: NA
j_gene: TRBJ2-6
CDR3aa: CATSKEDSGANVLTF
CDR3nt: TGTGCCACCAGCAAGGAGGACTCTGGGGCCAACGTCCTGACTTTC

abundance: NA
v_gene: TRBV6-6
d_gene: TRBD1
j_gene: TRBJ2-3
CDR3aa: CASSYSPGQGRDTQYF
CDR3nt: TGTGCCAGCAGTTACTCGCCGGGACAGGGTAGGGATACGCAGTATTTT

abundance: NA
v_gene: TRBV7-6
d_gene: NA
j_gene: TRBJ2-7
CDR3aa: CASSLEAGDYEQYF
CDR3nt: TGTGCCAGCAGCTTAGAGGCAGGCGACTACGAGCAGTACTTC

abundance: NA
v_gene: TRBV19
d_gene: TRBD2
j_gene: TRBJ2-7
CDR3aa: CASSISLAGEYEQYF
CDR3nt: TGTGCCAGTAGTATTTCCCTAGCGGGAGAATACGAGCAGTACTTC

abundance: NA
v_gene: TRBV4-1
d_gene: TRBD1
j_gene: TRBJ1-2
CDR3aa: CASSYRGIFGYTF
CDR3nt: TGCGCCAGCAGCTACAGGGGTATCTTTGGCTACACCTTC

abundance: few
v_gene: TRBV28
d_gene: TRBD2
j_gene: TRBJ2-2
CDR3aa: CAISRGDLNTGELFF
CDR3nt: TGTGCCATTTCACGGGGGGACTTAAACACCGGGGAGCTGTTTTTT

abundance: NA
v_gene: TRBV27
d_gene: TRBD2
j_gene: TRBJ2-3
CDR3aa: CASRPKGTSGRRGTDTQYF
CDR3nt: TGTGCCAGCAGACCTAAAGGGACTAGCGGGAGACGGGGCACAGATACGCAGTATTTT

abundance: NA
v_gene: TRBV11-3
d_gene: NA
j_gene: TRBJ2-7
CDR3aa: CASSSYNSEQYF
CDR3nt: TGTGCCAGCAGCTCTTACAATTCCGAGCAGTACTTC

abundance: NA
v_gene: TRBV29-1
d_gene: NA
j_gene: TRBJ1-1
CDR3aa: CSVEAANTEAFF
CDR3nt: TGCAGCGTTGAAGCAGCGAACACTGAAGCTTTCTTT

abundance: many
v_gene: TRBV6-5
d_gene: TRBD1
j_gene: TRBJ1-5
CDR3aa: CASSSIQGSSGQPQHF
CDR3nt: TGTGCCAGCAGTTCTATACAGGGGTCCTCTGGGCAGCCCCAGCATTTT

abundance: NA
v_gene: TRBV5-6
d_gene: NA
j_gene: TRBJ2-7
CDR3aa: CASSTKVRSYEQYF
CDR3nt: TGTGCCAGCAGCACGAAGGTTCGCTCCTACGAGCAGTACTTC

abundance: NA
v_gene: TRBV28
d_gene: NA
j_gene: TRBJ1-5
CDR3aa: CASSEGGGFSNQPQHF
CDR3nt: TGTGCCAGCAGTGAAGGGGGGGGATTTAGCAATCAGCCCCAGCATTTT

abundance: NA
v_gene: TRBV15
d_gene: NA
j_gene: TRBJ2-1
CDR3aa: CATSRAAHNEQFF
CDR3nt: TGTGCCACCAGCAGAGCCGCCCACAATGAGCAGTTCTTC

abundance: NA
v_gene: TRBV28
d_gene: TRBD2
j_gene: TRBJ2-1
CDR3aa: CASRWTSGTLGAYNEQFF
CDR3nt: TGTGCCAGCAGGTGGACTAGCGGGACCTTGGGTGCCTACAATGAGCAGTTCTTC

abundance: NA
v_gene: TRBV29-1
d_gene: TRBD2
j_gene: TRBJ2-3
CDR3aa: CSVGPASGASTDTQYF
CDR3nt: TGCAGCGTTGGGCCCGCTAGCGGTGCTAGCACAGATACGCAGTATTTT

abundance: NA
v_gene: TRBV10-1
d_gene: NA
j_gene: TRBJ2-2
CDR3aa: CASSESKRTPAGELFF
CDR3nt: TGCGCCAGCAGTGAGTCGAAGCGGACTCCTGCCGGGGAGCTGTTTTTT

abundance: few
v_gene: TRBV7-8
d_gene: TRBD1
j_gene: TRBJ1-1
CDR3aa: CASSLVEGAVTEAFF
CDR3nt: TGTGCCAGCAGCTTAGTAGAGGGGGCAGTCACTGAAGCTTTCTTT

abundance: NA
v_gene: TRBV29-1
d_gene: NA
j_gene: TRBJ2-1
CDR3aa: CSVEDFLSYNEQFF
CDR3nt: TGCAGCGTTGAAGACTTCCTTTCCTACAATGAGCAGTTCTTC

abundance: many
v_gene: TRBV15
d_gene: TRBD1
j_gene: TRBJ2-7
CDR3aa: CATSSPPGQGSYEQYF
CDR3nt: TGTGCCACCAGCTCCCCCCCGGGACAGGGGTCTTACGAGCAGTACTTC

abundance: few
v_gene: TRBV28
d_gene: NA
j_gene: TRBJ2-1
CDR3aa: CASSLGHAGIYEQFF
CDR3nt: TGTGCCAGCAGTCTGGGTCATGCAGGGATCTATGAGCAGTTCTTC

abundance: once
v_gene: TRBV27
d_gene: NA
j_gene: TRBJ2-7
CDR3aa: CASSPQGGSSYEQYF
CDR3nt: TGTGCCAGCAGTCCACAGGGGGGGAGCTCCTACGAGCAGTACTTC

abundance: NA
v_gene: TRBV5-6
d_gene: NA
j_gene: TRBJ2-1
CDR3aa: CASSLQGQSYNEQFF
CDR3nt: TGTGCCAGCAGCCTACAGGGTCAAAGCTACAATGAGCAGTTCTTC

abundance: NA
v_gene: TRBV2
d_gene: NA
j_gene: TRBJ1-5
CDR3aa: CASNRAGDHSNQPQHF
CDR3nt: TGTGCCAGCAATCGGGCAGGAGATCATAGCAATCAGCCCCAGCATTTT

abundance: NA
v_gene: TRBV6-5
d_gene: NA
j_gene: TRBJ1-5
CDR3aa: CASSPGHSNQPQHF
CDR3nt: TGTGCCAGCAGCCCAGGGCACAGCAATCAGCCCCAGCATTTT